The TCR beta chain described here comes from a study of shared T cell receptors in the human thymus. CDR3 length equals 13 residues. Germline trimming cut 6 bases from V and 8 bases from J; bases unmatched to any gene: 6. The germline V gene encodes CDR1 WNHNN and CDR2 SYGVQD (reference sequence). A few counts support this clone. Profiling relied on immunoSEQ multiplex PCR, and the TCRdb table lists in-frame clones only, not all of them. This table has about 610,000 clones, roughly 90% appearing once. This sample also belongs to another study, concerning human thymus T cells. Per that study: Corrective heart surgery yielded the resections from which the thymus tissue came. The related literature has documented a marked overlap of thymic repertoires among unrelated individuals.

The J gene is TRBJ2-1, the V gene TRBV10-1, with 8 bases that match TRBD2. The specimen sequenced was thymocytes. The origin of this receptor is a boy younger than two with a congenital heart defect. CDR3 in DNA: TGCGCCAGCAGGGCCGGGAGGGCCGATGAGCAGTTCTTC. Amino acid sequence: CASRAGRADEQFF.